The TCR beta chain under discussion was sequenced for a study of vaccination effects on CD4 cells after COVID-19. Study-wide context: Participants were given two doses of BNT162b2 or mRNA-1273 vaccine.

Concerning this clone itself: Its matching antigen is unknown.

With the ViraFEST assay, the study expanded antigen-specific CD4+ T cells using viral peptide pools, then sequenced them. A 10-day culture period preceded the isolation of CD4+ T cells. According to the study, vaccine recipients showed no prior SARS-CoV-2 infection and negative nucleocapsid antibodies. After about 2 million PBMC were placed in each well, they were cultured with approximately 10 IU/ml IL-2 and 10 ug/ml peptides. Trimming removed 1 base at V and 8 bases at J, with 11 bases between. The CDR3 is 13 amino acids. CDR1 and CDR2 (germline): SEHNR, FQNEAQ (reference sequence). Study-level results: Marked clonal contraction was seen late after vaccination (in both infection- and vaccine-induced clones). The vaccine-induced clones of healthy vaccinees included only 1 of 255 that cross-reacted with common cold coronaviruses.

Produced via immunoSEQ multiplex PCR; TCRdb's table is partial and in-frame only. The sample lists about 73,000 clones, roughly 74% occurring once. V usage is TRBV7-9 and J usage is TRBJ1-2; D is perhaps TRBD1 (6 bases). This receptor was identified in a human donor who received a COVID-19 vaccine. The sample here was CD4+ T cells from PBMCs cultured with HCoV-NL63 spike peptides, taken before COVID-19 vaccination. The CDR3 DNA sequence: TGTGCCAGCAGCTTAGAGGGGGGCGCCGGCTACACCTTC. It codes for CASSLEGGAGYTF.